The 17 T cell receptor beta chains in this list originate from one sample, sequenced in a study of blood T cell repertoires in COVID-19. Measured with immunoSEQ multiplex PCR; TCRdb has only the in-frame clones, and not every one. The sample includes about 200,000 clones, 89% of them seen just once. The sample taken for sequencing was peripheral blood. The receptors stem from a middle-aged woman with acute or convalescent COVID-19.

The chain has TRBV2 and TRBJ1-1; tentatively, D is TRBD1 (6 bases). There are 14 residues in the CDR3. V lost 4 bases, J lost 0 bases, and 9 bases lay in between. The V gene's germline CDR1 is SNHLY and CDR2 FYNNEI. CDR3 sequence: CASSVRTVNTEAFF. The CDR3 DNA is TGTGCCAGCAGTGTGCGGACAGTGAACACTGAAGCTTTCTTT.

In its sample, this clone was seen once. The chain couples TRBV28 to TRBJ1-1; maybe TRBD1 (5 bases). This CDR3 has 16 residues. Germline V lookup: CDR1 MDHEN, CDR2 SYDVKM. With 4 bases removed from V and 0 bases from J, the gap between germline ends came to 15 bases. CDR3 sequence reads: CASSSPGLGMNTEAFF. In DNA form, the CDR3 reads TGTGCCAGCAGTTCTCCGGGACTTGGAATGAACACTGAAGCTTTCTTT.

The chain couples TRBV25-1 to TRBJ1-3; weak D call: TRBD1 (5 bases). Germline V gene data show CDR1 as MGHDK and CDR2 as SYGVNS. V dropped 4 bases and J dropped 0 bases, with 10 bases sitting between them. The CDR3 runs to 15 residues. This CDR3 reads CASSGTGVSGNTIYF. DNA of the CDR3: TGTGCCAGCAGTGGCACAGGAGTCTCTGGAAACACCATATATTTT.

In its sample, this clone was seen a few times. This chain links TRBV7-2 with TRBJ1-5, with TRBD1 matching over 9 bases. The CDR3 runs to 13 residues. The J segment lost 4 bases and the V segment lost 8 bases, leaving 3 bases of the junction unmatched. Germline V gene lookup returns CDR1 SGHTA and CDR2 FQGNSA. CDR3 sequence reads: CASGTGINQPQHF. The CDR3, as DNA: TGTGCCAGCGGGACAGGGATTAATCAGCCCCAGCATTTT.

V gene TRBV27 combines with J gene TRBJ2-5, with D perhaps TRBD1 (6 bases). The V gene lost 4 bases and the J gene lost 3 bases, with 9 bases spanning the gap. The CDR3 extends over 13 amino acids. Per the germline V gene, CDR1 is MNHEY and CDR2 is SMNVEV (reference sequence). In nucleotides, the CDR3 is TGTGCCAGCAGTTCCTACAGGGAAGAGACCCAGTACTTC. Its translation: CASSSYREETQYF.

This chain uses TRBV5-1 with TRBJ2-4; 9 bases align to TRBD1. Germline CDR1 SGHRS, CDR2 YFSETQ. V trimming: 4 bases; J trimming: 4 bases; junction bases outside the gene matches: 6. CDR3 length equals 15 residues. The chain's CDR3 is CASSIGDRAKNIQYF. DNA for the CDR3: TGCGCCAGCAGCATAGGGGACAGGGCAAAAAACATTCAGTACTTC.

The J gene is TRBJ2-1, the V gene TRBV24-1; TRBD1 might be the D (6 bases). The CDR3 has 16 residues. Looked up from germline, CDR1 is KGHDR and CDR2 is SFDVKD. The V and J ends lost 5 bases and 7 bases respectively, with 20 bases between them. The CDR3 DNA reads as TGTGCCACCAGTGCCCCGGCAGGGGCAGGGGAGAATGAGCAGTTCTTC. It is translated as CATSAPAGAGENEQFF.

This clone was detected once. The V gene is TRBV19, the J gene TRBJ1-5; 8 bases are shared with TRBD1. The CDR3 spans 15 residues. V dropped 0 bases and J dropped 5; count of bases not matched to a gene: 3. The V gene's germline CDR1 is LNHDA and CDR2 SQIVND (reference sequence). CDR3 DNA sequence: TGTGCCAGTAGTATAGACAGGACAGGGTATCAGCCCCAGCATTTT. This gives the protein CASSIDRTGYQPQHF. Filled out from reference TRBV19 and TRBJ1-5, the complete variable domain reads DGGITQSPKYLFRKEGQNVTLSCEQNLNHDAMYWYRQDPGQGLRLIYYSQIVNDFQKGDIAEGYSVSREKKESFPLTVTSAQKNPTAFYLCASSIDRTGYQPQHFGDGTRLSIL.

A word on this clone: Additional DNA sequences in this sample encode the identical CDR3. The chain joins TRBV12-3 or TRBV12-4 to TRBJ2-3; perhaps TRBD1 as D (5 bases). V was clipped by 3 bases and J by 4 bases, with 8 bases between them. CDR3 length equals 13 residues. The CDR3 here is CASSFQGSDTQYF. The CDR3 nucleotides are TGTGCCAGCAGTTTCCAGGGATCAGATACGCAGTATTTT.

The chain uses TRBV6-5 and TRBJ1-4, with 8 nucleotides matching TRBD1. The trim removed 6 bases at V and 0 bases at J, leaving 3 bases unmatched. Per germline, CDR1 MNHEY and CDR2 SVGAGI. CDR3 size: 15 residues. CDR3 in amino acids: CASRGQGATNEKLFF. DNA for the CDR3: TGTGCCAGCAGAGGACAGGGAGCAACTAATGAAAAACTGTTTTTT.

This chain uses TRBV2 with TRBJ1-6; the D is unclear. The V gene lost 4 bases and the J gene lost 0 bases, with 4 bases spanning the gap. Germline assignment: CDR1 SNHLY and CDR2 FYNNEI. This CDR3 has 14 amino acids. CDR3 bases: TGTGCCAGCAGTGGGAGCTCCTATAATTCACCCCTCCACTTT. Protein: CASSGSSYNSPLHF.

The chain uses TRBV7-2 and TRBJ1-2, with D unclear. V dropped 1 base and J dropped 4 bases, with 13 bases sitting between them. CDR1 is SGHTA, CDR2 FQGNSA, per germline. The CDR3 sequence is 15 residues long. In DNA form, the CDR3 reads TGTGCCAGCAGCTTAGGATCAAACAGTCCCTATGGCTACACCTTC. Translation gives CASSLGSNSPYGYTF.

This chain links TRBV9 with TRBJ1-6; possibly TRBD1 for D (5 bases). This CDR3 is built from 16 residues. Trimming left V 0 bases short and J 4 bases short, with 11 bases between. The germline CDR1 and CDR2 sequences are SGDLS and YYNGEE. The CDR3 region is CASSVDPQGYNSPLHF. Written as DNA, the CDR3 is TGTGCCAGCAGCGTAGACCCGCAGGGATATAATTCACCCCTCCACTTT.

CDR3 sequence reads: CASSPGLTNTGELFF. Written as DNA, the CDR3 is TGTGCCAGCTCACCAGGACTCACGAACACCGGGGAGCTGTTTTTT. This chain uses TRBV18 with TRBJ2-2; D is possibly TRBD2 (5 bases). The germline V gene encodes CDR1 KGHSH and CDR2 LQKENI. V was trimmed by 2 bases and J by 0 bases, leaving 7 bases between them. This CDR3 is 15 amino acids long.

The chain carries TRBV11-1 and TRBJ2-5; perhaps TRBD2 as D (6 bases). Per the germline V gene, CDR1 is SGHAT and CDR2 is FQDESV (reference sequence). Trimming removed 4 bases at V and 2 bases at J, with 11 bases between. There are 14 residues in the CDR3. CDR3 residues: CASSSQGGQETQYF. CDR3 bases: TGTGCCAGCAGCTCCCAGGGAGGACAAGAGACCCAGTACTTC.

This clone occurred once. V and J are TRBV19 and TRBJ1-2, with 8 bases matching TRBD1. There are 17 residues in the CDR3. Per germline, CDR1 LNHDA and CDR2 SQIVND (reference sequence). V shed 7 bases and J 6 bases; nucleotides not matched to a gene: 19. DNA of the CDR3: TGTGCCAGTAAAAGCCGCCTATCCACAGGGGGATCAGATGGCTACACCTTC. It translates to CASKSRLSTGGSDGYTF.

V is TRBV7-6 and J is TRBJ2-1; no reliable D call. Per the germline V gene, CDR1 is SGHVS and CDR2 is FNYEAQ. The CDR3 loop spans 14 amino acids. Trimming cost V 1 base and J 4 bases, with 8 bases left between them. The CDR3 loop is CASSLGDTYNEQFF. The CDR3 coding sequence is TGTGCCAGCAGCTTAGGCGACACTTACAATGAGCAGTTCTTC.